This is a list of T cell receptor beta chains from one sample in a study of glioma-infiltrating T cells. A single record per CDR3 protein comes from TCRdb applying MiXCR to the multiplex PCR reads. The sample contains 300,000 to 450,000 distinct CDR3 sequences, about two fifths of which appear only once. Material: glioma tissue, nonneoplastic brain tissue, or PBMCs (not recorded which). All receptors derive from a human donor with low-grade glioma or glioblastoma, undergoing nonglioma brain surgery, or in good health (not recorded which). Each CDR3 is given with its conserved first and last residue. A D gene is named only where the DNA matches it firmly. A clone size is listed for some rows: how often the clone was seen (once, few, many), or a class if it is expanded.

size | J | V | D | length | CDR3 | DNA
. | TRBJ1-2 | TRBV28 | . | 15 | CASSAPVAGNYGYTF | TGTGCCAGCTCCGCCCCTGTTGCGGGAAACTATGGCTACACCTTC
. | TRBJ1-1 | TRBV13 | . | 13 | CASRGTWNTEAFF | TGTGCCAGCAGGGGGACATGGAACACTGAAGCTTTCTTT
few | TRBJ1-1 | TRBV28 | . | 14 | CASSLHQLNTEAFF | TGTGCCAGCAGTTTGCATCAATTGAACACTGAAGCTTTCTTT
few | TRBJ2-5 | TRBV7-2 | TRBD1 | 14 | CASTTDRVRETQYF | TGTGCCAGCACTACAGACAGGGTCAGAGAGACCCAGTACTTC
. | TRBJ2-5 | TRBV7-2 | TRBD2 | 14 | CASSRTSGQETQYF | TGTGCCAGCAGCCGCACTAGCGGCCAAGAGACCCAGTACTTC
. | TRBJ1-1 | TRBV7-3 | TRBD1 | 14 | CASSFQGATTEAFF | TGTGCCAGCAGCTTTCAGGGGGCCACCACTGAAGCTTTCTTT
. | TRBJ1-5 | TRBV6-1 | . | 15 | CASSPDISSNKPQHF | TGTGCCAGCAGCCCAGACATCTCATCAAATAAGCCCCAGCATTTT
. | TRBJ1-1 | TRBV25-1 | TRBD1 | 15 | CASSVRGPVRTEAFF | TGTGCCAGCAGCGTCAGGGGGCCAGTTCGGACTGAAGCTTTCTTT
many | TRBJ2-2 | TRBV7-2 | TRBD1 | 14 | CASSRDRFTGELFF | TGTGCCAGCAGCAGGGACAGATTCACCGGGGAGCTGTTTTTT
. | TRBJ2-1 | TRBV18 | TRBD2 | 16 | CASSGTSGSSYNEQFF | TGTGCCAGCAGTGGGACTAGCGGGAGCTCCTACAATGAGCAGTTCTTC
. | TRBJ2-2 | TRBV9 | . | 13 | CASGLENTGELFF | TGTGCCAGCGGGCTGGAGAACACCGGGGAGCTGTTTTTT
many | TRBJ2-1 | TRBV6-2/TRBV6-3 | . | 15 | CASSYEYTSYNEQFF | TGTGCCAGCAGTTACGAGTACACCTCCTACAATGAGCAGTTCTTC
. | TRBJ2-1 | TRBV28 | TRBD1 | 14 | CASSLRTGGDEQFF | TGTGCCAGCAGTTTGAGGACAGGGGGCGATGAGCAGTTCTTC
few | TRBJ2-7 | TRBV20-1 | . | 13 | CSARGGGAYEQYF | TGCAGTGCTCGGGGCGGCGGAGCCTACGAGCAGTACTTC
. | TRBJ2-1 | TRBV27 | . | 15 | CACTRLRETANEQFF | TGTGCCTGCACCAGGCTTCGGGAGACGGCCAATGAGCAGTTCTTC
. | TRBJ1-1 | TRBV2 | . | 14 | CASRVGMVNTEAFF | TGTGCCAGCAGGGTAGGAATGGTGAACACTGAAGCTTTCTTT
. | TRBJ1-2 | TRBV19 | TRBD1 | 15 | CASRRDSNPVYGYTF | TGTGCCAGTCGAAGGGACAGCAACCCTGTTTATGGCTACACCTTC
few | TRBJ2-1 | TRBV28 | . | 11 | CASAGHNEQFF | TGTGCCAGCGCTGGACACAATGAGCAGTTCTTC
. | TRBJ2-4 | TRBV7-9 | . | 14 | CASSGQLAKNIQYF | TGTGCCAGCAGTGGACAGCTAGCCAAAAACATTCAGTACTTC
. | TRBJ2-3 | TRBV18 | . | 15 | CASSPLRGPTDTQYF | TGTGCCAGCTCACCACTCAGGGGCCCCACAGATACGCAGTATTTT
many | TRBJ2-4 | TRBV6-1 | . | 15 | CASSPYRDNKNIQYF | TGTGCCAGCAGCCCCTACCGGGACAACAAAAACATTCAGTACTTC
many | TRBJ1-2 | TRBV15 | . | 13 | CATSRAGGDGYTF | TGTGCCACCAGCAGAGCGGGCGGAGATGGCTACACCTTC
. | TRBJ1-1 | TRBV6-1 | . | 16 | CASSERKGGKNTEAFF | TGTGCCAGCAGTGAAAGGAAGGGAGGAAAAAACACTGAAGCTTTCTTT
. | TRBJ1-1 | TRBV7-2 | TRBD1 | 17 | CASSLRIAGTDYTEAFF | TGTGCCAGCAGCTTAAGGATCGCCGGGACAGACTACACTGAAGCTTTCTTT
many | TRBJ1-5 | TRBV28 | . | 16 | CASSPPTRGGNQPQHF | TGTGCCAGCAGTCCCCCGACCCGGGGAGGGAATCAGCCCCAGCATTTT
few | TRBJ2-1 | TRBV7-2 | . | 16 | CASSLGVRSSYNEQFF | TGTGCCAGCAGCTTAGGGGTCCGAAGCTCCTACAATGAGCAGTTCTTC
. | TRBJ2-1 | TRBV7-8 | TRBD2 | 16 | CASSSLLARHDNEQFF | TGTGCCAGCAGCTCCCTACTAGCGAGGCATGACAATGAGCAGTTCTTC
few | TRBJ1-5 | TRBV4-2 | . | 13 | CASSRDTYQPQHF | TGTGCCAGCAGCCGCGACACCTATCAGCCCCAGCATTTT
. | TRBJ1-3 | TRBV7-2 | TRBD1 | 15 | CASSPRTGGQNTIYF | TGTGCCAGCAGCCCACGGACAGGGGGCCAAAACACCATATATTTT